A single sample gave rise to the 18 T cell receptor beta chains below, sequenced in a study of cytomegalovirus exposure and HLA in healthy donors. The assay was immunoSEQ multiplex PCR, and TCRdb's table has in-frame clones only and misses some. The sample includes about 74,000 clones, over 85% seen only once; the top ten take about 1.6%. The specimen was PBMCs. The receptors come from a man aged 18 to 30 in good health and CMV-seropositive.

The V gene is TRBV21-1, the J gene TRBJ2-3; the table names TRBD1, a call not compared with the DNA. TRBV21-1 is labeled a pseudogene. This CDR3 region has 15 residues. Here the CDR3 reads CASTSWGRNTDTQYF. The CDR3 nucleotides read TGTGCCAGCACCAGCTGGGGGCGCAACACAGATACGCAGTATTTT.

The chain carries TRBV28 and TRBJ2-7; D unclear. Looked up from germline, CDR1 is MDHEN and CDR2 is SYDVKM. The CDR3 covers 11 residues. V dropped 7 bases and J dropped 3 bases, with 7 bases sitting between them. CDR3 nucleotide sequence: TGTGCCAGCACCGACAACTACGAGCAGTACTTC. Protein: CASTDNYEQYF.

The V call is TRBV7-3, the J call TRBJ2-3; 8 bases line up with TRBD2. After removal of 2 bases from V and 5 bases from J, the junction contained 12 bases not matched to a gene. In germline, CDR1 is SGHTA, CDR2 FQGTGA. The CDR3 is 17 residues long. CDR3: CASSLVPRAGAIDTQYF. As DNA, the CDR3 is TGTGCCAGCAGCTTAGTCCCGAGAGCGGGAGCAATAGATACGCAGTATTTT.

The rearrangement joins TRBV7-9 to TRBJ2-5; a possible D gene is TRBD2 (5 bases). Trimming took 1 base from V and 5 from J, leaving 14 bases between them. The CDR3 spans 15 residues. Germline CDR1 is SEHNR and CDR2 is FQNEAQ (reference sequence). The CDR3 nucleotides are TGTGCCAGCAGCTTAGGGGCTCCACGAGGGGAGACCCAGTACTTC. Its translation: CASSLGAPRGETQYF.

V is TRBV2 and J is TRBJ1-4, with D unresolved. The CDR3 contains 15 residues. Trimming stripped 6 bases from V and 3 bases from J, with 14 bases between. In germline, CDR1 is SNHLY, CDR2 FYNNEI. The CDR3: CASRFGVAANEKLFF. For the CDR3, the DNA is TGTGCCAGCAGGTTTGGAGTGGCAGCTAATGAAAAACTGTTTTTT. Using reference TRBV2 and TRBJ1-4 for the parts outside the CDR3, the full variable domain is EPEVTQTPSHQVTQMGQEVILRCVPISNHLYFYWYRQILGQKVEFLVSFYNNEISEKSEIFDDQFSVERPDGSNFTLKIRSTKLEDSAMYFCASRFGVAANEKLFFGSGTQLSVL.

The chain joins TRBV5-1 to TRBJ2-5; 9 positions agree with TRBD1. Germline assignment: CDR1 SGHRS and CDR2 YFSETQ. The CDR3 runs to 16 residues. J gave up 5 bases and V 3 bases, and 11 bases lay outside the gene matches. For the CDR3, the DNA is TGCGCCAGCAGCTCCCCCGGGACAGGGCGAAGGGAGACCCAGTACTTC. The encoded protein is CASSSPGTGRRETQYF.

The gene calls are TRBV2 and TRBJ1-5; perhaps TRBD1 as D (5 bases). Germline CDR1 is SNHLY and CDR2 is FYNNEI. V lost 5 bases to trimming and J lost 7 bases, with 9 bases between them. The CDR3 is 12 residues long. The CDR3 region has the DNA TGTGCCAGCAGTTGGGGGGACCAGCCCCAGCATTTT. Translating it yields CASSWGDQPQHF. The full variable domain, its missing parts supplied by reference TRBV2 and TRBJ1-5, is EPEVTQTPSHQVTQMGQEVILRCVPISNHLYFYWYRQILGQKVEFLVSFYNNEISEKSEIFDDQFSVERPDGSNFTLKIRSTKLEDSAMYFCASSWGDQPQHFGDGTRLSIL.

The chain couples TRBV6-1 to TRBJ1-3, with 7 bases that match TRBD1. CDR3 length: 17 amino acids. CDR1 is MNHNS and CDR2 is SASEGT in the germline V gene. With V trimmed by 2 bases and J by 0 bases, 7 bases remained unmatched. The CDR3 bases are TGTGCCAGCAGTGAAAAGGGGTGGACAGGCTCTGGAAACACCATATATTTT. Its translation: CASSEKGWTGSGNTIYF.

This sequence joins TRBV5-1 and TRBJ1-5, with D unresolved. Germline-derived CDR1 and CDR2 are SGHRS and YFSETQ. CDR3 length: 13 amino acids. Trimming took off 0 bases at V and 7 bases at J, with 8 bases between the two ends. The CDR3 spells CASSLGAGQPQHF. In DNA form, the CDR3 reads TGCGCCAGCAGCTTGGGGGCAGGACAGCCCCAGCATTTT.

The chain is built from TRBV28 and TRBJ1-1; D ambiguous. V lost 5 bases and J 1 base, leaving 8 bases between the germline ends. Germline CDR1 and CDR2: MDHEN and SYDVKM. This CDR3 spans 13 amino acids. In DNA, the CDR3 is TGTGCCAGCAGTCTAGAGGGGAACACTGAAGCTTTCTTT. This gives the protein CASSLEGNTEAFF.

V and J are TRBV5-1 and TRBJ1-1; 9 positions agree with TRBD1. The CDR3 has 16 residues. Germline V lookup: CDR1 SGHRS, CDR2 YFSETQ. Germline trimming cut 2 bases from V and 0 bases from J; bases unmatched to any gene: 5. CDR3 loop: CASSFPTGGLNTEAFF. The CDR3, as DNA: TGCGCCAGCAGCTTTCCGACAGGGGGATTGAACACTGAAGCTTTCTTT.

The chain joins TRBV10-3 to TRBJ1-5; a weak D match, TRBD1 (6 bases). CDR1 is ENHRY, CDR2 SYGVKD, per germline. V lost 7 bases to trimming and J lost 5 bases, with 12 bases between them. This CDR3 spans 13 amino acids. CDR3 nucleotide sequence: TGTGCCATCAAACAGGGTACGGATCAGCCCCAGCATTTT. Amino acids: CAIKQGTDQPQHF.

In DNA, the CDR3 is TGTGCCAGCAGCCCGTCAACACCAAGCTCCTACAATGAGCAGTTCTTC. Its translation is CASSPSTPSSYNEQFF. The genes are TRBV9 and TRBJ2-1; no clear D. The V end lost 4 bases, the J end lost 0 bases, and 14 bases lay between the germline ends. Germline V gives CDR1 SGDLS, CDR2 YYNGEE. This CDR3 is 16 amino acids long.

The chain uses TRBV5-6 and TRBJ1-2; D is ambiguous. The V and J ends lost 4 bases and 1 base respectively, with 8 bases between them. The CDR3 contains 13 residues. The V gene's germline CDR1 is SGHDT and CDR2 YYEEEE. The CDR3 spells CASSRGYNYGYTF. The CDR3 region has the DNA TGTGCCAGCAGCCGCGGGTATAACTATGGCTACACCTTC.

The V gene is TRBV10-1, the J gene TRBJ2-2, with 9 positions matching TRBD2. The CDR3 length is 17 residues. The V segment lost 0 bases and the J segment 3 bases; nucleotides outside the gene matches: 5. The V gene's germline CDR1 is WNHNN and CDR2 SYGVQD (reference sequence). The CDR3 protein is CASSESSGSFYTGELFF. DNA of the CDR3: TGCGCCAGCAGTGAGTCTAGCGGGAGCTTTTACACCGGGGAGCTGTTTTTT.

The chain joins TRBV2 to TRBJ1-5; 8 bases line up with TRBD1. Looked up from germline, CDR1 is SNHLY and CDR2 is FYNNEI. Trimming removed 6 bases from V and 5 bases from J; junction bases left unmatched: 3. This CDR3 comprises 13 residues. Here the CDR3 DNA reads TGTGCCAGCAGGGGGACAGGTGATCAGCCCCAGCATTTT. Protein sequence: CASRGTGDQPQHF.

The genes are TRBV2 and TRBJ2-7; D perhaps matches TRBD1 (6 bases). Germline CDR1 is SNHLY and CDR2 is FYNNEI. The V and J ends lost 4 bases and 5 bases respectively, with 15 bases between them. This CDR3 is 14 amino acids long. CDR3 amino acids: CASSGQVAYHEQYF. The CDR3 DNA reads TGTGCCAGCAGTGGACAGGTTGCGTACCACGAGCAGTACTTC.

Here the CDR3 reads CASTRGQPSYGYTF. In DNA form, the CDR3 reads TGTGCCAGCACCCGAGGACAGCCCTCCTATGGCTACACCTTC. The rearrangement uses TRBV6-6 and TRBJ1-2; a possible D gene is TRBD1 (6 bases). The CDR3 loop spans 14 amino acids. The V gene lost 7 bases and the J gene lost 4 bases, with 16 bases spanning the gap. Germline values: CDR1 MNHNY, CDR2 SVGAGI (reference sequence).